This passage covers 22 T cell receptor beta chains from one sample sequenced in a study of blood T cell repertoires in COVID-19 (dated by TCRdb to the early 2020s). Library preparation used the immunoSEQ multiplex PCR assay. This immuneACCESS table, as held by TCRdb, lists in-frame sequences with V and J called but not all clones. Of the missing ones, under half trace to an unresolved V gene in checked studies; the others have no known cause. This sample gives some 200,000 clones in total; 85% to 90% of them show up just once. The top ten clonotypes cover 3% to 3.5% of the sample. The sequenced sample was PBMCs or T cells enriched from blood (not recorded which). The source of these receptors is a young woman in a cohort exposed to, infected with or recovered from COVID-19 (not recorded which).

The J gene is TRBJ1-5, the V gene TRBV9, with D possibly matching TRBD1 (5 bases). CDR1 is SGDLS, CDR2 YYNGEE, per germline. The CDR3 length is 15 residues. V dropped 0 bases and J dropped 3 bases, with 10 bases sitting between them. The CDR3 is CASSVEGGANQPQHF. The CDR3 nucleotides are TGTGCCAGCAGCGTAGAAGGTGGGGCCAATCAGCCCCAGCATTTT.

As DNA, the CDR3 is TGCGCCAGCAGCGCGGGACAGGGAGACACCATATATTTT. Translating gives CASSAGQGDTIYF. The V gene is TRBV5-1, the J gene TRBJ1-3, with 9 nucleotides matching TRBD1. The length of the CDR3 is 13 residues. Germline values: CDR1 SGHRS, CDR2 YFSETQ. J gave up 8 bases and V 4 bases, and 4 bases lay outside the gene matches.

J is TRBJ1-2 and V is TRBV4-1; TRBD1 aligns across 8 bases. This CDR3 has 16 residues. After removal of 1 base from V and 0 bases from J, the junction contained 4 bases not matched to a gene. CDR1 is MGHRA and CDR2 is YSYEKL in the germline V gene. The CDR3 sequence: CASSQAQGQANYGYTF. In DNA form, the CDR3 reads TGCGCCAGCAGCCAAGCCCAGGGACAGGCTAACTATGGCTACACCTTC.

The V call is TRBV11-3, the J call TRBJ2-6; 11 bases are a match to TRBD1. This CDR3 has 17 amino acids. Trimming cost V 5 bases and J 0 bases; bases outside gene matches: 3. From germline, CDR1 is SGHNT and CDR2 YENEEA. The CDR3 is CASSQGQGDSGANVLTF. The DNA for the CDR3 is TGTGCCAGCAGCCAGGGACAGGGGGACTCTGGGGCCAACGTCCTGACTTTC.

V and J are TRBV19 and TRBJ1-2; perhaps TRBD1 as D (5 bases). Trimming pared 6 bases from V and 8 bases from J, leaving 13 bases between. The CDR3 consists of 12 residues. The germline CDR1 and CDR2 sequences are LNHDA and SQIVND (reference sequence). The CDR3 is CASRLGGDGYTF. CDR3 DNA sequence: TGTGCCAGTAGGCTGGGAGGGGACGGCTACACCTTC.

The V and J genes are TRBV19 and TRBJ2-6; no definite D call. This CDR3 has 14 amino acids. V was pared by 7 bases and J by 2 bases, with 9 bases between. The germline gives CDR1 LNHDA, CDR2 SQIVND (reference sequence). The CDR3 DNA is TGTGCCAGTACCCTATCCCCTGGGGCCAACGTCCTGACTTTC. Amino acids: CASTLSPGANVLTF.

The chain employs TRBV10-3 and TRBJ2-7; D unresolved. The CDR3 sequence is 13 residues long. The germline V and J ends were trimmed by 3 bases and 5 bases, with 11 bases remaining between them. From germline, CDR1 is ENHRY and CDR2 SYGVKD. The CDR3: CAISDGLSDEQYF. CDR3 nucleotide sequence: TGTGCCATCAGTGACGGTCTTTCGGACGAGCAGTACTTC.

This clone showed up just once. V is TRBV2 and J is TRBJ2-5; 8 bases align to TRBD1. Germline CDR1 reads SNHLY; CDR2 reads FYNNEI. The CDR3 extends over 17 amino acids. The ends lost 4 bases at V and 5 bases at J; junction bases unmatched: 15. CDR3 in DNA: TGTGCCAGCAGTGGTTGGGACAGGAGGGGCACCAGGGAGACCCAGTACTTC. As protein: CASSGWDRRGTRETQYF. Full variable domain (missing parts from reference TRBV2 and TRBJ2-5): EPEVTQTPSHQVTQMGQEVILRCVPISNHLYFYWYRQILGQKVEFLVSFYNNEISEKSEIFDDQFSVERPDGSNFTLKIRSTKLEDSAMYFCASSGWDRRGTRETQYFGPGTRLLVL.

The chain uses TRBV29-1 and TRBJ2-3; 10 bases map to TRBD1. This CDR3 has 15 amino acids. J was trimmed by 4 bases and V by 6 bases; bases with no gene match: 10. In germline, CDR1 is SQVTM, CDR2 ANQGSEA. DNA for the CDR3: TGCAGCGTGTCGGGACAGGGGAATAGAGCAGATACGCAGTATTTT. This translates into CSVSGQGNRADTQYF.

The chain links TRBV7-8 to TRBJ2-5, with 11 nucleotides matching TRBD1. The trim removed 5 bases at V and 10 bases at J, leaving 15 bases unmatched. The CDR3 spans 16 residues. CDR1 is SGHVS and CDR2 is FQNEAQ in the germline V gene. CDR3 in DNA: TGTGCCAGCAGCCAGGGGACAGGGGGTTCCCTTGACGGCCAGTACTTC. The encoded protein is CASSQGTGGSLDGQYF.

Only one count was recorded for this clone. Here the CDR3 DNA reads TGTGCCACCAGCAGGGTAGTCGGCACTGAAGCTTTCTTT. Translating it yields CATSRVVGTEAFF. The rearrangement joins TRBV15 to TRBJ1-1; D not certain. CDR3 length: 13 amino acids. In germline, CDR1 is LNHNV, CDR2 YYDKDF (reference sequence). Trimming removed 3 bases at V and 4 bases at J, with 9 bases between.

The chain uses TRBV9 and TRBJ2-1, with D possibly matching TRBD2 (6 bases). Trimming stripped 3 bases from V and 7 bases from J, with 17 bases between. Germline-derived CDR1 and CDR2 are SGDLS and YYNGEE. CDR3 size: 15 residues. The CDR3 loop is CASSAGLPGGNEQFF. In nucleotides, the CDR3 is TGTGCCAGCAGCGCGGGACTCCCAGGAGGAAATGAGCAGTTCTTC.

This chain uses TRBV5-6 with TRBJ2-1, with 9 bases that match TRBD2. Germline V CDR1 and CDR2: SGHDT, YYEEEE. With 5 bases clipped from V and 15 bases from J, the junction kept 15 bases outside the gene matches. This CDR3 contains 14 residues. The CDR3 DNA follows: TGTGCCAGCAGGGAGACTGGATCGCTAGCGGGAAGGTTCTTC. This translates into CASRETGSLAGRFF.

The chain carries TRBV6-2 or TRBV6-3 and TRBJ2-7; TRBD2 matches at 7 bases. The trim removed 4 bases at V and 2 bases at J, leaving 5 bases unmatched. CDR1 and CDR2 from the germline V gene are MNHEY and SVGEGT. The CDR3 length is 14 residues. The CDR3 loop reads CASSSAGTTYEQYF. Here the CDR3 DNA reads TGTGCCAGCAGTTCAGCCGGGACTACCTACGAGCAGTACTTC.

This rearrangement joins TRBV18 to TRBJ2-5; 8 nucleotides align to TRBD1. This CDR3 is 15 amino acids long. With V trimmed by 2 bases and J by 4 bases, 6 bases remained unmatched. Germline values: CDR1 KGHSH, CDR2 LQKENI. The CDR3 region is CASSPLGTGGETQYF. In DNA, the CDR3 is TGTGCCAGCTCACCATTAGGGACAGGTGGAGAGACCCAGTACTTC.

J is TRBJ2-3 and V is TRBV29-1; the match to TRBD1 covers 7 bases. The CDR3 contains 11 residues. Per the germline V gene, CDR1 is SQVTM and CDR2 is ANQGSEA. V gave up 6 bases and J gave up 6 bases; unmatched junction bases: 3. The CDR3 region is CSVTGSDTQYF. The CDR3 region has the DNA TGCAGCGTGACAGGGTCCGATACGCAGTATTTT.

The rearrangement joins TRBV5-1 to TRBJ1-1, with TRBD1 as a possible D gene (6 bases). There are 12 residues in the CDR3. The V gene lost 4 bases and the J gene lost 9 bases, with 13 bases spanning the gap. Germline assignment: CDR1 SGHRS and CDR2 YFSETQ. CDR3 nucleotide sequence: TGCGCCAGCAGCAAAGAACAGGGACAAGCTTTCTTT. This encodes CASSKEQGQAFF.

The CDR3 loop reads CASSQVTSTQYF. CDR3 DNA: TGTGCCAGCAGCCAAGTCACCAGTACCCAGTACTTC. This rearrangement joins TRBV14 to TRBJ2-5; no definite D call. The CDR3 length is 12 residues. The germline CDR1 and CDR2 sequences are SGHDN and FVKESK. The ends were cut back, 1 base at V and 8 bases at J, with 8 bases in the middle.

The V call is TRBV5-1, the J call TRBJ2-5; D remains ambiguous. Germline CDR1 is SGHRS and CDR2 is YFSETQ. Trimming took off 0 bases at V and 5 bases at J, with 14 bases between the two ends. This CDR3 spans 15 amino acids. In DNA, the CDR3 is TGCGCCAGCAGCTTGGGGCTTGAGACTGTGGAGACCCAGTACTTC. It codes for CASSLGLETVETQYF.

The chain uses TRBV6-5 and TRBJ1-3; D not certain. Germline CDR1 is MNHEY and CDR2 is SVGAGI. V lost 7 bases to trimming and J lost 0 bases, with 13 bases between them. The CDR3 is 15 amino acids. This CDR3 is CASKSDAGSGNTIYF. In DNA, the CDR3 is TGTGCCAGCAAATCTGACGCGGGCTCTGGAAACACCATATATTTT.

This CDR3 is CASSQARDTEAFF. Written as DNA, the CDR3 is TGTGCCAGCAGCCAAGCACGAGACACTGAAGCTTTCTTT. The rearrangement links TRBV3-1 (or the pseudogene TRBV3-2) to TRBJ1-1; no definite D call. V was clipped by 1 base and J by 3 bases, with 6 bases between them. Germline V gene data show CDR1 as LGHDT and CDR2 as YNNKEL (reference sequence). The CDR3 consists of 13 residues.

This chain uses TRBV29-1 with TRBJ2-1; 8 bases agree with TRBD2. V trimming: 5 bases; J trimming: 6 bases; junction bases outside the gene matches: 6. This CDR3 comprises 13 residues. Germline V gives CDR1 SQVTM, CDR2 ANQGSEA. The CDR3 bases are TGCAGCGTTCTTGCGGGAGGTGGCAATGAGCAGTTCTTC. It specifies CSVLAGGGNEQFF.